This entry lists 23 T cell receptor beta chains sequenced from one sample in a study of T cells in Graves' hyperthyroidism and ophthalmopathy. Amplification of TCR beta CDR3 regions was performed using RNA transcripts as template. The HTBI primer set was used in a first-round RT-PCR of the TCR CDR3. TCRdb passed the multiplex PCR reads through MiXCR, listing each CDR3 protein once. The sample contains around 620,000 distinct CDR3 sequences, 14% of which appear only once. Material for sequencing was blood. These receptors were collected from a woman under 30 with Graves' ophthalmopathy.

The chain combines TRBV5-6 with TRBJ2-7; perhaps TRBD2 as D (6 bases). The germline gives CDR1 SGHDT, CDR2 YYEEEE. Trimming left V 3 bases short and J 3 bases short, with 22 bases between. The CDR3 consists of 17 residues. CDR3 region: CASSWRVGLGMFYEQYF. The CDR3 DNA sequence: TGTGCCAGCAGCTGGAGGGTGGGATTGGGGATGTTCTACGAGCAGTACTTC.

This clonotype was picked up many times. The gene calls are TRBV7-2 and TRBJ2-1; 12 nucleotides line up with TRBD2. The V gene end was trimmed by 7 bases and the J gene end by 0 bases; junction bases not matched to a gene: 10. The germline gives CDR1 SGHTA, CDR2 FQGNSA. CDR3 length: 18 residues. CDR3 in amino acids: CASNQGTSGPSSYNEQFF. The CDR3 coding sequence is TGTGCCAGCAACCAAGGGACTAGCGGGCCGAGCTCCTACAATGAGCAGTTCTTC.

The rearrangement joins TRBV29-1 to TRBJ1-3; D uncertain. The V gene lost 5 bases and the J gene lost 4 bases, with 9 bases spanning the gap. CDR1 is SQVTM, CDR2 ANQGSEA, per germline. This CDR3 has 12 residues. The CDR3 DNA follows: TGCAGCGTTCGTTTCGGGGGAAACACCATATATTTT. Translated, it gives CSVRFGGNTIYF.

The chain couples TRBV9 to TRBJ2-7; D is possibly TRBD1 (6 bases). The CDR3 consists of 14 residues. The germline gives CDR1 SGDLS, CDR2 YYNGEE. V lost 4 bases and J lost 7, with 18 bases in between. Here the CDR3 reads CASSPGTTIGEQYF. The DNA for the CDR3 is TGTGCCAGCAGCCCCGGGACAACTATTGGGGAGCAGTACTTC.

The chain recombines TRBV19 with TRBJ2-1; the D gene is possibly TRBD1 (6 bases). CDR3 size: 15 residues. The V and J ends lost 6 bases and 5 bases respectively, with 17 bases between them. Germline assignment: CDR1 LNHDA and CDR2 SQIVND (reference sequence). The CDR3 spells CASRGWQGINNEQFF. The CDR3 coding sequence is TGTGCCAGTAGGGGTTGGCAGGGGATTAACAATGAGCAGTTCTTC. Supplemented by reference TRBV19 and TRBJ2-1, the full variable domain reads DGGITQSPKYLFRKEGQNVTLSCEQNLNHDAMYWYRQDPGQGLRLIYYSQIVNDFQKGDIAEGYSVSREKKESFPLTVTSAQKNPTAFYLCASRGWQGINNEQFFGPGTRLTVL.

In its sample, this clonotype was seen many times. The chain couples TRBV10-3 to TRBJ2-7; the D is unclear. Trimming took off 7 bases at V and 3 bases at J, with 19 bases between the two ends. The germline V gene encodes CDR1 ENHRY and CDR2 SYGVKD. The CDR3 length is 15 residues. The CDR3 nucleotides read TGTGCCATCACCCCGACCGTGTTACAGCTCTACGAGCAGTACTTC. This encodes CAITPTVLQLYEQYF.

This clonotype was observed many times. The chain couples TRBV12-3 or TRBV12-4 to TRBJ2-1, with TRBD2 matching over 9 bases. V dropped 4 bases and J dropped 5; count of bases not matched to a gene: 3. CDR3 size: 14 residues. This chain's CDR3 is CASSSTSGNNEQFF. The CDR3 bases are TGTGCCAGCAGTTCGACTAGCGGAAACAATGAGCAGTTCTTC.

With regard to this clonotype: Germline is not matched at one junction end, which may reflect a read error. V is TRBV10-1 and J is TRBJ2-7; possibly TRBD1 for D (6 bases). The CDR3 is made up of 15 amino acids. Looked up from germline, CDR1 is WNHNN and CDR2 is SYGVQD (reference sequence). CDR3 DNA: TGCGCCAGCGGTGAGTCAGGGGACCCCTCCTACGAGCAGTACTTC. Residues: CASGESGDPSYEQYF.

The chain has TRBV7-9 and TRBJ1-1; D is undetermined. V lost 1 base and J lost 3, with 12 bases in between. The CDR3 spans 15 residues. Germline V gene sequence: CDR1 SEHNR, CDR2 FQNEAQ (reference sequence). This CDR3 reads CASSLGAPGYTEAFF. As DNA, the CDR3 is TGTGCCAGCAGCTTAGGAGCCCCCGGATACACTGAAGCTTTCTTT.

This clonotype came up many times. This sequence joins TRBV9 and TRBJ1-4; 9 bases agree with TRBD1. The V gene end was trimmed by 2 bases and the J gene end by 8 bases; junction bases not matched to a gene: 4. The CDR3 has 14 amino acids. Germline CDR1 SGDLS, CDR2 YYNGEE. CDR3 DNA: TGTGCCAGCAGCGTGGGACAGGGAAGCGAAAAACTGTTTTTT. Translating gives CASSVGQGSEKLFF.

This sequence joins TRBV6-1 and TRBJ2-7, with D perhaps matching TRBD2 (6 bases). CDR3 length: 15 amino acids. Germline V gene sequence: CDR1 MNHNS, CDR2 SASEGT. V was clipped by 6 bases and J by 7 bases, with 22 bases between them. The CDR3 spells CASRPLEGGPIEQYF. The CDR3 region has the DNA TGTGCCAGCAGACCGCTCGAAGGAGGGCCGATAGAGCAGTACTTC.

This clonotype was observed many times. The gene calls are TRBV3-1 and TRBJ2-5, with 7 bases lining up with TRBD2. The CDR3 totals 15 residues. V lost 3 bases, J lost 1 base, and 5 bases stayed unmatched. Per germline, CDR1 LGHDT and CDR2 YNNKEL (reference sequence). The DNA of the CDR3 is TGTGCCAGCAGCCACGGCGGGAGTGTCCAAGAGACCCAGTACTTC. It codes for CASSHGGSVQETQYF.

The chain is built from TRBV4-1 and TRBJ1-4; D perhaps matches TRBD1 (5 bases). Trimming pared 3 bases from V and 2 bases from J, leaving 10 bases between. CDR3 length equals 15 residues. Germline CDR1 MGHRA, CDR2 YSYEKL. The chain's CDR3 is CASSQGGRTNEKLFF. In DNA form, the CDR3 reads TGCGCCAGCAGCCAGGGGGGACGGACTAATGAAAAACTGTTTTTT.

The sample holds a few counts of this clonotype. This chain connects TRBV19 to TRBJ2-1; 11 bases match TRBD2. Germline V gene sequence: CDR1 LNHDA, CDR2 SQIVND (reference sequence). The CDR3 extends over 17 amino acids. The V segment lost 4 bases and the J segment 7 bases; nucleotides outside the gene matches: 12. The CDR3 is CASSNRLAGGLLNEQFF. CDR3 DNA sequence: TGTGCCAGTAGTAACCGCCTAGCGGGAGGCCTTTTGAATGAGCAGTTCTTC.

The chain carries TRBV7-9 and TRBJ2-1, with 10 bases matching TRBD1. The CDR3 length is 12 residues. V lost 0 bases, J lost 14 bases, and 1 base stayed unmatched. Germline CDR1 reads SEHNR; CDR2 reads FQNEAQ (reference sequence). CDR3 sequence: CASSLAGTGEFF. The CDR3 region has the DNA TGTGCCAGCAGCTTAGCCGGGACAGGGGAGTTCTTC.

This clonotype was counted at least ten times. The chain carries TRBV6-4 and TRBJ2-1; 8 positions agree with TRBD2. The germline V gene has CDR1 MRHNA and CDR2 SNTAGT. This CDR3 has 15 residues. The trim removed 5 bases at V and 15 bases at J, leaving 18 bases unmatched. The CDR3 region is CASSNNRGLASPRFF. CDR3 sequence (DNA): TGTGCCAGCAGTAATAATAGAGGACTAGCCTCCCCTAGGTTCTTC.

The V and J genes are TRBV6-1 and TRBJ1-1; 9 bases align to TRBD1. Trimming cost V 5 bases and J 2 bases; bases outside gene matches: 9. Germline values: CDR1 MNHNS, CDR2 SASEGT. This CDR3 spans 16 amino acids. The CDR3 loop reads CASSSPGTGYNTEAFF. In nucleotides, the CDR3 is TGTGCCAGCAGTTCACCCGGGACAGGGTATAACACTGAAGCTTTCTTT.

This clonotype was seen only a few times. CDR3 amino acids: CASSDRDRDYGYTF. The CDR3 DNA reads TGTGCCAGTAGCGACCGGGACAGGGACTATGGCTACACCTTC. This chain connects TRBV19 to TRBJ1-2; TRBD1 aligns across 9 bases. The germline V gene has CDR1 LNHDA and CDR2 SQIVND (reference sequence). The CDR3 has 14 residues. Trimming at V came to 6 bases and at J to 3 bases, leaving 5 bases not matched to a gene.

This clonotype was observed a few times. The chain recombines TRBV27 with TRBJ2-7; D may be TRBD1 or TRBD2 (5 bases each). The CDR3 contains 14 residues. V lost 3 bases, J lost 1 base, and 10 bases lay in between. Germline loops: CDR1 MNHEY, CDR2 SMNVEV (reference sequence). The CDR3 bases are TGTGCCAGCAGTTTGTGGGGGATGTCCTACGAGCAGTACTTC. It is translated as CASSLWGMSYEQYF.

This clonotype was seen ten or more times. The chain combines TRBV28 with TRBJ2-3, with 8 bases aligning to TRBD1. Germline V lookup: CDR1 MDHEN, CDR2 SYDVKM. J was trimmed by 5 bases and V by 5 bases; bases with no gene match: 15. The CDR3 extends over 17 amino acids. The CDR3 sequence: CASSTTGGQGTRDTQYF. CDR3 DNA sequence: TGTGCCAGCAGTACGACTGGTGGACAGGGTACAAGAGATACGCAGTATTTT.

This clonotype showed up many times. The genes are TRBV3-1 and TRBJ1-2; the D is unclear. The CDR3 runs to 14 residues. Germline V CDR1 and CDR2: LGHDT, YNNKEL (reference sequence). Trimming took off 1 base at V and 0 bases at J, with 6 bases between the two ends. This CDR3 reads CASSQGATNYGYTF. The CDR3 nucleotides are TGTGCCAGCAGCCAAGGTGCCACTAACTATGGCTACACCTTC. Full variable domain (remainder filled in from reference TRBV3-1 and TRBJ1-2): DTAVSQTPKYLVTQMGNDKSIKCEQNLGHDTMYWYKQDSKKFLKIMFSYNNKELIINETVPNRFSPKSPDKAHLNLHINSLELGDSAVYFCASSQGATNYGYTFGSGTRLTVV.

This clonotype was detected ten times or more. The rearrangement joins TRBV13 to TRBJ1-1; no clear D. Germline values: CDR1 PRHDT, CDR2 FYEKMQ (reference sequence). This CDR3 is 12 amino acids long. V was shortened by 8 bases and J by 5 bases, with 12 bases between the two germline ends. CDR3 nucleotide sequence: TGTGCCAGCCACGGCGGCCGAACTGAAGCTTTCTTT. It specifies CASHGGRTEAFF.

This sequence joins TRBV11-2 and TRBJ1-1; 10 bases are a match to TRBD1. With 1 base clipped from V and 5 bases from J, the junction kept 10 bases outside the gene matches. This CDR3 comprises 17 residues. Germline CDR1 and CDR2: SGHAT and FQNNGV. CDR3 sequence: CASSLGPGTGAGTEAFF. The CDR3 nucleotides are TGTGCCAGCAGCTTAGGACCCGGGACAGGGGCCGGAACTGAAGCTTTCTTT.